This is a list of T cell receptor beta chains from one sample in a study of blood T cells in healthy people across ages. Each CDR3 protein gets one entry after TCRdb re-called the 5' RACE reads with MiXCR. Found here are fewer than 950,000 distinct CDR3 sequences, approximately 55% of them singletons; the top ten hold approximately 40%. The sample taken for sequencing was blood. These receptors were taken from a man aged 80 or over in good health. Both conserved end residues are trimmed from each CDR3.

v_call cdr3_aa
TRBV24-1 ATSAGQAAAQY
TRBV12-5 ASGEVGGPTMDTQY
TRBV2 ASSEAGLNEQF
TRBV20-1 SASTNEKLF
TRBV9 ASSVGPRGGETQY
TRBV5-1 ASSLARLAGGYGANVLT
TRBV10-3 AISSPRGEQF
TRBV4-1 ASSQDGPTLAKNIQY
TRBV10-3 AISVRSGKNGSNEQY
TRBV18 ASSLGGIGEAF
TRBV12-3/TRBV12-4 ASSPRDSDYEQY
TRBV20-1 SARDPGSASYNEQF
TRBV7-9 ASSSDSSYEQY
TRBV4-1 ASSFAARSADTQY
TRBV29-1 SVEPLRVLDEQF
TRBV11-2 ASSLRGQARRYAY
TRBV6-6 ASRAGGPGANVLT
TRBV15 ATSRYRLAGVRQETQY
TRBV12-5 ASGSRDRGLYEQY
TRBV4-1 ASSHLTSRYNEQF
TRBV27 ASVGIAGDIYNEQF
TRBV6-2/TRBV6-3 ASSYPTGGNIQY
TRBV7-2 ASSLGWAGPAYEQY
TRBV7-8 ASSLRTPSYEQY
TRBV2 ASRPSGTAYNEQF
TRBV25-1 ASSVRGSGSSETQY
TRBV7-3 ASSLTAGDFTQY
TRBV7-8 ASSLENNEQF
TRBV9 ASSARPGSEQF
TRBV20-1 SARGGQGIGYAY
TRBV7-3 ASSLQGSRGTEAF
TRBV4-2 ASSQEGGFSYNEQY
TRBV10-3 AISESTVYEQY
TRBV5-1 ASSYPPRWTQY
TRBV29-1 SGHRGVDTQY
TRBV10-3 AISESGLAAYNEQF
TRBV3-1 ASSQEGQGMSGYT
TRBV7-2 ASSLGRVTEAF
TRBV2 ASSVGLAGGYEQF
TRBV12-3/TRBV12-4 ASSPTSGRYNEQY
TRBV28 ASSPGGLPGEQY
TRBV3-1 ASSHLGQGRSYNEQF
TRBV20-1 SARGGTYEQY
TRBV9 ASSVGTASTDTQY
TRBV6-5 ASRGGSLSSDTQY
TRBV12-3/TRBV12-4 ASSLAGFPEGYT
TRBV20-1 SARVAGATDTQY
TRBV20-1 SARDSSGRADYEQY
TRBV7-9 ASTEQGVSSEQY
TRBV6-5 ASKRPSGNEQF
TRBV4-1 ASSQGEAAQETQY
TRBV24-1 ATSDAGQRNTGELF
TRBV6-6 ASTGTEAF
TRBV9 ASSAAESGSGTDTQY
TRBV9 ASTSDWSSYNEQF
TRBV5-1 ASSPRQGPYTEAF
TRBV20-1 SALRGGQY
TRBV20-1 SARGAGGPHEQF
TRBV25-1 ASSAGHASSYNSPLH